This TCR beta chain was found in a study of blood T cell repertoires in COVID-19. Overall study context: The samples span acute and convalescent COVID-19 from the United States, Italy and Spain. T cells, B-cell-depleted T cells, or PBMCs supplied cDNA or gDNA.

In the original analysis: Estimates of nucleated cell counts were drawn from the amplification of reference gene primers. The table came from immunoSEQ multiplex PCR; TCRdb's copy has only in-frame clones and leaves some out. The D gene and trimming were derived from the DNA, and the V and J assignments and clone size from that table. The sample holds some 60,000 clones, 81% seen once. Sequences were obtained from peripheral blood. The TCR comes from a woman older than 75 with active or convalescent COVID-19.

The chain's CDR3 is CASSIGYRASREQYF. The CDR3 region has the DNA TGTGCCAGTAGTATAGGGTACAGGGCGTCACGGGAGCAGTACTTC. The chain recombines TRBV19 with TRBJ2-7, with D perhaps matching TRBD1 (6 bases). There are 15 residues in the CDR3. V was shortened by 1 base and J by 7 bases, with 17 bases between the two germline ends. Looked up from germline, CDR1 is LNHDA and CDR2 is SQIVND (reference sequence).